This T cell receptor beta chain was captured in a study of regulatory T cells in long-lasting Graves disease. Relying on iRepertoire HTBI primers and Arm-PCR of CDR3 regions, the team built TCR beta libraries. Each CDR3 protein is one row after TCRdb ran MiXCR on the multiplex PCR reads. The sample includes about 540,000 distinct CDR3 sequences, about 13% of them seen just once. Time point given: newly diagnosed GD, antithyroid drugs for less than 3 months. TCR sequences were obtained from RNA taken from PBMCs. On this clonotype: Its antigen is as yet unknown. The junction shows a germline mismatch at one end, possibly a read error.

Study-wide points: Persistent Graves' patients showed a TCR diversity that was lower than that of newly diagnosed ones.

These same records also appear under a second study, on T cells in Graves' hyperthyroidism and ophthalmopathy.

The clonotype was recovered from a man aged 30 to 45 with Graves disease. This specimen consisted of peripheral blood mononuclear cells (PBMCs), obtained at new diagnosis, from a patient treated with antithyroid drugs.

The CDR3 loop is CASSWSRDTGELFF. The CDR3 region has the DNA TGTGCCAGTAGCTGGAGTCGGGACACCGGGGAGCTGTTTTTT. V is TRBV7-8 and J is TRBJ2-2; D remains ambiguous. The germline V gene encodes CDR1 SGHVS and CDR2 FQNEAQ. This CDR3 spans 14 amino acids.